These 21 T cell receptor beta chains were all obtained from the same sample, sequenced in a study of shared clonotypes between healthy human individuals. Clones were sequenced by immunoSEQ multiplex PCR, and TCRdb holds only the in-frame ones, with some missing. The sample lists about 1.5 million clones; nearly 99% were seen once. Sample: naive CD4+ T cells sorted from blood. The subset: CD45RA+ positively selected. Receptor source: a man aged 30-40 years in good health.

CDR3 in DNA: TGTGCCAGCAGCGCGGAAGTATTACAGGGAGGCTACACCTTC. Residues: CASSAEVLQGGYTF. The chain couples TRBV5-4 to TRBJ1-2; tentative D call: TRBD1 (6 bases). The CDR3 is made up of 14 amino acids. Trimming shortened V by 4 bases and J by 8 bases, and 18 bases separated the two germline ends. Looked up from germline, CDR1 is SGHNT and CDR2 is YYREEE (reference sequence).

The V and J genes are TRBV7-2 and TRBJ2-2, with D possibly TRBD1 on 6 matching bases. Germline V CDR1 and CDR2: SGHTA, FQGNSA. The CDR3 totals 14 residues. V lost 3 bases and J 7 bases, leaving 12 bases between the germline ends. The CDR3 bases are TGTGCCAGCAGCTTGAGACAGGTCAACGGGGAGCTGTTTTTT. As protein: CASSLRQVNGELFF.

The V and J genes are TRBV29-1 and TRBJ2-5, with 10 bases matching TRBD1. Germline trimming cut 5 bases from V and 3 bases from J; bases unmatched to any gene: 6. The CDR3 covers 14 residues. CDR1 SQVTM and CDR2 ANQGSEA come from the germline V gene. Here the CDR3 DNA reads TGCAGCGTTCCCGGACAGGGGGGGAAAGAGACCCAGTACTTC. Its protein is CSVPGQGGKETQYF.

CDR3 amino acids: CATTLAGPLRYEQYF. In DNA, the CDR3 is TGTGCCACCACCTTAGCGGGACCTTTGAGGTACGAGCAGTACTTC. V is TRBV6-5 and J is TRBJ2-7, with TRBD2 matching 8 bases. Unmatched junction bases numbered 15, after V lost 10 bases and J lost 4 bases. Germline CDR1 reads MNHEY; CDR2 reads SVGAGI. The CDR3 spans 15 residues.

The V and J genes are TRBV9 and TRBJ2-5, with TRBD2 matching 11 bases. V was clipped by 2 bases and J by 4 bases; unmatched bases: 10. CDR3 size: 17 residues. Germline values: CDR1 SGDLS, CDR2 YYNGEE. The CDR3 coding sequence is TGTGCCAGCAGCGTCGGGGGGAATAGCGGGAGGGTAGAGACCCAGTACTTC. Translation: CASSVGGNSGRVETQYF.

The chain uses TRBV4-2 and TRBJ2-3; 10 bases line up with TRBD1. This CDR3 is 17 amino acids long. Per the germline V gene, CDR1 is LGHNA and CDR2 is YNFKEQ. V was pared by 6 bases and J by 5 bases, with 14 bases of the junction left unmatched. The CDR3 protein is CASSRGPGQGTVDTQYF. The CDR3 DNA is TGTGCCAGCAGTCGCGGGCCGGGACAGGGGACAGTAGATACGCAGTATTTT.

The rearrangement links TRBV5-5 to TRBJ1-4; 8 bases are shared with TRBD1. The CDR3 is made up of 17 amino acids. Unmatched junction bases numbered 11, after V lost 0 bases and J lost 7 bases. Per the germline V gene, CDR1 is SGHKS and CDR2 is YYEKEE (reference sequence). The CDR3 reads CASSLEGTGRRGEKLFF. As DNA, the CDR3 is TGTGCCAGCAGCTTGGAGGGGACAGGTCGGAGGGGTGAAAAACTGTTTTTT.

The chain carries TRBV4-3 and TRBJ2-6; D may be TRBD2 (6 bases). V shed 1 base and J shed 0 bases, with 19 bases lying between them. Germline loops: CDR1 LGHNA, CDR2 YSLEER. CDR3 length: 20 amino acids. The CDR3 protein is CASSQVVRRGGSSGANVLTF. The CDR3 nucleotides read TGCGCCAGCAGCCAAGTCGTCAGGAGGGGTGGTTCCTCTGGGGCCAACGTCCTGACTTTC.

The chain recombines TRBV18 with TRBJ2-2; the D call may be TRBD1 or TRBD2 (5 bases each). Deletions cut 3 bases from V and 1 base from J, with 12 bases between. Germline V gene sequence: CDR1 KGHSH, CDR2 LQKENI. This CDR3 region has 16 residues. The CDR3 DNA is TGTGCCAGCTCACCGGGTGCAGGGAGGAACACCGGGGAGCTGTTTTTT. This encodes CASSPGAGRNTGELFF.

In its sample, this clone was seen a few times. V usage is TRBV28 and J usage is TRBJ1-1; no definite D call. This CDR3 has 13 residues. The V gene's germline CDR1 is MDHEN and CDR2 SYDVKM. Deletions cut 4 bases from V and 0 bases from J, with 6 bases between. The CDR3 protein is CASSSEMNTEAFF. The CDR3 region has the DNA TGTGCCAGCAGTTCCGAGATGAACACTGAAGCTTTCTTT.

CDR3 DNA: TGTGCCAGCAGCCCCAGCCCGACAGGGACTCAGCCCCAGCATTTT. This encodes CASSPSPTGTQPQHF. The J gene is TRBJ1-5, the V gene TRBV9; 7 bases agree with TRBD1. This CDR3 contains 15 residues. Germline trimming cut 4 bases from V and 6 bases from J; bases unmatched to any gene: 10. Looked up from germline, CDR1 is SGDLS and CDR2 is YYNGEE.

V usage is TRBV18 and J usage is TRBJ2-1; the D call may be TRBD1 or TRBD2 (5 bases each). Trimming pared 4 bases from V and 6 bases from J, leaving 10 bases between. CDR1 is KGHSH and CDR2 is LQKENI in the germline V gene. The CDR3 has 13 amino acids. The CDR3 DNA sequence: TGTGCCAGCTCACGGGGCACTAGCAATGAGCAGTTCTTC. Translation gives CASSRGTSNEQFF.

The chain uses TRBV13 and TRBJ2-7; TRBD2 matches 7 bases. Germline CDR1 reads PRHDT; CDR2 reads FYEKMQ (reference sequence). With 4 bases clipped from V and 4 bases from J, the junction kept 1 base outside the gene matches. The length of the CDR3 is 12 residues. The CDR3: CASSSGGYEQYF. In nucleotides, the CDR3 is TGTGCCAGCAGCTCCGGGGGGTACGAGCAGTACTTC.

The chain combines TRBV7-9 with TRBJ2-7, with 10 nucleotides matching TRBD1. Trimming at V came to 5 bases and at J to 2 bases, leaving 12 bases not matched to a gene. In germline, CDR1 is SEHNR, CDR2 FQNEAQ (reference sequence). The CDR3 sequence is 17 residues long. The CDR3 DNA reads as TGTGCCAGCAGCAAGGTGAGAGGGACAGGGGTCCCCTACGAGCAGTACTTC. Protein sequence: CASSKVRGTGVPYEQYF.

The chain couples TRBV2 to TRBJ1-4, with 7 bases identical to TRBD1. The trim removed 8 bases at V and 3 bases at J, leaving 3 bases unmatched. The CDR3 runs 13 residues. Germline CDR1 SNHLY, CDR2 FYNNEI. This chain's CDR3 is CASLRGANEKLFF. CDR3 in DNA: TGTGCCAGCCTCAGGGGGGCTAATGAAAAACTGTTTTTT.

CDR3 sequence: CASSVTLAENTGELFF. The CDR3 DNA sequence: TGTGCCAGCAGCGTAACGCTAGCGGAGAACACCGGGGAGCTGTTTTTT. The chain joins TRBV9 to TRBJ2-2; 7 bases agree with TRBD2. The length of the CDR3 is 16 residues. CDR1 is SGDLS and CDR2 is YYNGEE in the germline V gene. The V segment lost 1 base and the J segment 1 base; nucleotides outside the gene matches: 4.

This rearrangement joins TRBV14 to TRBJ2-1; D remains unclear. Trimming pared 1 base from V and 2 bases from J, leaving 6 bases between. Germline V gene data show CDR1 as SGHDN and CDR2 as FVKESK. CDR3 size: 14 residues. The CDR3 is CASSQVTAYNEQFF. CDR3 bases: TGTGCCAGCAGCCAAGTTACAGCCTACAATGAGCAGTTCTTC. Full variable domain (rest looked up from reference TRBV14 and TRBJ2-1): EAGVTQFPSHSVIEKGQTVTLRCDPISGHDNLYWYRRVMGKEIKFLLHFVKESKQDESGMPNNRFLAERTGGTYSTLKVQPAELEDSGVYFCASSQVTAYNEQFFGPGTRLTVL.

The chain employs TRBV5-6 and TRBJ2-2; weak D call: TRBD2 (5 bases). The V gene lost 2 bases and the J gene lost 1 base, with 9 bases spanning the gap. CDR1 is SGHDT, CDR2 YYEEEE, per germline. This CDR3 has 15 amino acids. The chain's CDR3 is CASSFVGRNTGELFF. CDR3 bases: TGTGCCAGCAGCTTTGTAGGGAGGAACACCGGGGAGCTGTTTTTT.

This chain links TRBV5-1 with TRBJ1-2; TRBD1 aligns across 9 bases. Germline values: CDR1 SGHRS, CDR2 YFSETQ. J was trimmed by 1 base and V by 4 bases; bases with no gene match: 14. The CDR3 sequence is 18 residues long. In DNA form, the CDR3 reads TGCGCCAGCAGCCAATCCGGGACAGGGCCTCCCCTTAACTATGGCTACACCTTC. Translated, it gives CASSQSGTGPPLNYGYTF.

J is TRBJ1-2 and V is TRBV2; D unclear. There are 13 residues in the CDR3. CDR1 and CDR2 (germline): SNHLY, FYNNEI. Deletions cut 7 bases from V and 5 bases from J, with 14 bases between. CDR3 coding DNA: TGTGCCAGCATTCTACAGTCGGAGTATGGCTACACCTTC. Translated, it gives CASILQSEYGYTF.

The V gene is TRBV11-1, the J gene TRBJ1-1; 7 bases map to TRBD1. Germline CDR1 SGHAT, CDR2 FQDESV (reference sequence). Trimming cost V 1 base and J 3 bases; bases outside gene matches: 2. This CDR3 comprises 14 residues. The CDR3 region is CASSLVTGYTEAFF. CDR3 bases: TGTGCCAGCAGCTTAGTGACAGGGTACACTGAAGCTTTCTTT.